This T cell receptor (beta chain) was sequenced during a study of CD8+ T cells in alopecia areata. Described treatment: oral pan-JAK inhibitor, 5-10 mg twice daily. This clone was seen a few times. RNA extraction and reverse transcription yielded cDNA as sequencing template. Assay used: immunoSEQ multiplex PCR; TCRdb lists only in-frame clones, some missing. The sample has 200,000 to 250,000 clones, about three fifths seen once. Germline lookup yields CDR1 SGHTA and CDR2 FQGNSA. V was pared by 5 bases and J by 1 base, with 8 bases of the junction left unmatched. The CDR3 loop spans 17 amino acids. Sample: CD4+ T cells sorted from blood, taken at week 4, from a patient treated with tofacitinib. This receptor was identified in a human donor with alopecia areata. This rearrangement joins TRBV7-2 to TRBJ2-3; 11 bases map to TRBD2. The chain's CDR3 is CASSAAALAGGTDTQYF. DNA for the CDR3: TGTGCCAGCAGCGCCGCTGCACTAGCGGGGGGCACAGATACGCAGTATTTT.